Following are 8 T cell receptor beta chains from one sample sequenced in a study of identical twins' blood T cells. TCRdb used MiXCR to reprocess the 5' RACE reads, holding one entry per CDR3 protein. The profile shows around 380,000 distinct CDR3 sequences, roughly 30% of them singletons. Sequenced: PBMCs. The receptor source for this set is a woman aged 18-49 years in good health.

As regards this clonotype: An end of the junction differs from the germline gene, which may be a read error. V is TRBV29-1 and J is TRBJ1-1, with D possibly TRBD1 on 6 matching bases. The CDR3 runs 12 residues. The germline V gene encodes CDR1 SQVTM and CDR2 ANQGSEA. This CDR3 is CTVLRGDTDAFF. CDR3 sequence (DNA): TGCACCGTCCTCCGGGGGGACACTGACGCTTTCTTT.

The genes are TRBV10-3 and TRBJ1-1; D is unclear. V lost 7 bases, J lost 0 bases, and 6 bases lay in between. The germline gives CDR1 ENHRY, CDR2 SYGVKD. This CDR3 comprises 12 residues. The CDR3 DNA reads as TGTGCCATCAAGGACTTGAACACTGAAGCTTTCTTT. Its protein product is CAIKDLNTEAFF.

The sample holds many counts of this clonotype. The J gene is TRBJ2-1, the V gene TRBV29-1; 9 positions agree with TRBD1. The V segment lost 4 bases and the J segment 3 bases; nucleotides outside the gene matches: 10. This CDR3 is 16 amino acids long. The germline V gene encodes CDR1 SQVTM and CDR2 ANQGSEA. The CDR3 DNA is TGCAGCGTTGGGGACAGGGCCCGTCTCTTCTACAATGAGCAGTTCTTC. It codes for CSVGDRARLFYNEQFF.

The genes are TRBV29-1 and TRBJ1-2; no firm D call. The CDR3 covers 11 residues. V lost 6 bases to trimming and J lost 6 bases, with 11 bases between them. Per germline, CDR1 SQVTM and CDR2 ANQGSEA. In nucleotides, the CDR3 is TGCAGCGTCGCTATACTAGATGGCTACACCTTC. Its protein product is CSVAILDGYTF. Complete variable domain (other parts from reference TRBV29-1 and TRBJ1-2): SAVISQKPSRDICQRGTSLTIQCQVDSQVTMMFWYRQQPGQSLTLIATANQGSEATYESGFVIDKFPISRPNLTFSTLTVSNMSPEDSSIYLCSVAILDGYTFGSGTRLTVV.

In its sample, this clonotype was seen a few times. The gene calls are TRBV6-2 or TRBV6-3 and TRBJ1-2, with D perhaps matching TRBD1 (6 bases). The germline V gene has CDR1 MNHEY and CDR2 SVGEGT. The CDR3 is 11 residues long. V lost 4 bases and J lost 8, with 8 bases in between. This CDR3 is CASSSRGGYTF. In nucleotides, the CDR3 is TGTGCCAGCAGTTCCAGGGGCGGCTACACCTTC.

This clonotype was seen ten or more times. The rearrangement joins TRBV5-1 to TRBJ2-1; tentatively, D is TRBD1 or TRBD2 (6 bases each). Germline values: CDR1 SGHRS, CDR2 YFSETQ. This CDR3 has 14 amino acids. V dropped 0 bases and J dropped 3 bases, with 7 bases sitting between them. The CDR3 coding sequence is TGCGCCAGCAGCTTGGAGGGGGGCTACAATGAGCAGTTCTTC. Residues: CASSLEGGYNEQFF.

This clonotype was seen a handful of times. The chain uses TRBV20-1 and TRBJ1-2; the match to TRBD1 covers 8 bases. Unmatched junction bases numbered 17, after V lost 6 bases and J lost 8 bases. The CDR3 has 15 amino acids. Germline assignment: CDR1 DFQATT and CDR2 SNEGSKA (reference sequence). The CDR3 nucleotides are TGCAGTGCCCCCCGGCCCGGGACAGGCGTTTTCGGCTACACCTTC. It is translated as CSAPRPGTGVFGYTF.

There are a few counts of this clonotype. The V call is TRBV12-3 or TRBV12-4, the J call TRBJ2-7; 9 nucleotides agree with TRBD1. Trimming took 3 bases from V and 6 from J; bases not matched to a gene: 6. The CDR3 is 14 amino acids. The CDR3 DNA reads TGTGCCAGCAGTTTTCCGGGACAGGGCTTCGAGCAGTACTTC. It codes for CASSFPGQGFEQYF.